One and the same sample provided the 19 T cell receptor beta chains below, sequenced in a study of spatial heterogeneity in lung cancer. Documented time point: blood at routine non-recurrence follow-up after resection. TCRdb analysed the 5' RACE reads with MiXCR anew, one entry per CDR3 protein. The sample includes 43,000 or so distinct CDR3 sequences, approximately 12% of them seen just once. The sequencing used PBMCs, collected at follow-up. The receptor set was obtained from a male donor with early-stage non-small cell lung cancer.

This clonotype was observed at least ten times. A read error may produce the germline difference seen at one junction end. The chain couples TRBV7-9 to TRBJ1-5; D may be TRBD1 (6 bases). The CDR3 consists of 14 residues. CDR1 is SEHNR and CDR2 is FQNEAQ in the germline V gene (reference sequence). The CDR3 is CASSLGGQNQPKHF. CDR3 DNA: TGTGCCAGCAGCTTAGGAGGACAGAATCAGCCCAAGCATTTT.

This clonotype was seen a handful of times. V is TRBV29-1 and J is TRBJ2-7, with 11 bases aligning to TRBD1. This CDR3 has 13 residues. V was clipped by 4 bases and J by 6 bases; unmatched bases: 5. CDR1 and CDR2 (germline): SQVTM, ANQGSEA. The CDR3 DNA reads as TGCAGCGTTGCCACCGGGACAGGGGGCGAGCAGTACTTC. It translates to CSVATGTGGEQYF.

The sample holds a few counts of this clonotype. The J gene is TRBJ2-7, the V gene TRBV3-1, with TRBD1 matching over 9 bases. In germline, CDR1 is LGHDT, CDR2 YNNKEL (reference sequence). The CDR3 totals 15 residues. V lost 5 bases, J lost 2 bases, and 7 bases stayed unmatched. The CDR3 DNA is TGTGCCAGCAGCACCCCGGGACAGGGTACCTACGAGCAGTACTTC. It encodes CASSTPGQGTYEQYF.

As DNA, the CDR3 is TGTGCCAGCAGGTCTAGCGGGGGTGAGACCCAGTACTTC. It specifies CASRSSGGETQYF. The chain couples TRBV12-3 or TRBV12-4 to TRBJ2-5, with TRBD2 matching over 10 bases. V shed 6 bases and J 5 bases; nucleotides not matched to a gene: 3. CDR3 length: 13 residues.

This clonotype has at least ten counts. V usage is TRBV5-6 and J usage is TRBJ1-2; maybe TRBD1 (6 bases). The CDR3 consists of 16 residues. Trimming left V 3 bases short and J 3 bases short, with 18 bases between. The germline CDR1 and CDR2 sequences are SGHDT and YYEEEE. CDR3 residues: CASSWSRTATYYGYTF. The CDR3 nucleotides are TGTGCCAGCAGCTGGTCCCGGACAGCGACTTACTATGGCTACACCTTC.

Only a few counts were recorded for this clonotype. V and J are TRBV6-5 and TRBJ1-2, with 7 bases aligning to TRBD1. With 4 bases clipped from V and 12 bases from J, the junction kept 5 bases outside the gene matches. CDR1 is MNHEY, CDR2 SVGAGI, per germline. The CDR3 runs to 11 residues. The CDR3 here is CASSSGTANTF. The DNA for the CDR3 is TGTGCCAGCAGTTCGGGGACAGCCAACACCTTC.

This clonotype was observed at least ten times. V gene TRBV29-1 combines with J gene TRBJ1-2, with D uncertain. The CDR3 is 12 residues long. Germline V gives CDR1 SQVTM, CDR2 ANQGSEA. V shed 2 bases and J shed 4 bases, with 8 bases lying between them. CDR3 in DNA: TGCAGCGTTGAACTGGGAAGCTATGGCTACACCTTC. Its translation is CSVELGSYGYTF.

Many counts were recorded for this clonotype. The chain uses TRBV30 and TRBJ2-3; TRBD1 matches at 8 bases. Germline V gives CDR1 GTSNPN, CDR2 SVGIG (reference sequence). Trimming at V came to 5 bases and at J to 6 bases, leaving 7 bases not matched to a gene. The CDR3 has 13 residues. Written as DNA, the CDR3 is TGTGCCTGGGGTTCCCAGGGGGCCGATACGCAGTATTTT. The encoded protein is CAWGSQGADTQYF.

Concerning this clonotype itself: The junction does not match germline at one end; this may be a read error. The CDR3, as DNA: TGTGCCTGCAGGGGCAATAGCAATCAGCCCCAGCATTTT. As protein: CACRGNSNQPQHF. The chain has TRBV12-3 or TRBV12-4 and TRBJ1-5; tentatively, D is TRBD1 (6 bases). This CDR3 has 13 residues.

Concerning this clonotype itself: It may be a read error: a sequence one base away is much more abundant. The rearrangement joins TRBV2 to TRBJ1-1, with D perhaps TRBD1 (5 bases). In germline, CDR1 is SNHLY, CDR2 FYNNEI. This CDR3 has 15 residues. The CDR3 region has the DNA TGTGTCAGCAGTGCGGTGACGGGGACTAACACTGAAGCTTTCTTT. Translating gives CVSSAVTGTNTEAFF.

The chain is built from TRBV27 and TRBJ2-2; TRBD1 or TRBD2 may be the D gene (5 bases each). Trimming left V 6 bases short and J 7 bases short, with 12 bases between. Looked up from germline, CDR1 is MNHEY and CDR2 is SMNVEV (reference sequence). CDR3 length: 13 residues. CDR3 sequence reads: CASSFEGYGELFF. DNA of the CDR3: TGTGCCAGCAGCTTTGAGGGGTACGGGGAGCTGTTTTTT.

In its sample, this clonotype was seen many times. The J gene is TRBJ2-3, the V gene TRBV5-1; D is ambiguous. V was pared by 0 bases and J by 4 bases, with 3 bases between. CDR3 size: 12 residues. From germline, CDR1 is SGHRS and CDR2 YFSETQ. Here the CDR3 reads CASSLEPDTQYF. The DNA for the CDR3 is TGCGCCAGCAGCTTGGAACCAGATACGCAGTATTTT.

Ten or more counts support this clonotype. V is TRBV7-2 and J is TRBJ2-7; TRBD1 aligns across 7 bases. The CDR3 consists of 14 residues. Trimming cost V 6 bases and J 2 bases; bases outside gene matches: 7. The germline V gene encodes CDR1 SGHTA and CDR2 FQGNSA. CDR3 in amino acids: CASSFQTGTYEQYF. The CDR3 region has the DNA TGTGCCAGCAGTTTCCAGACAGGGACCTACGAGCAGTACTTC.

The chain couples TRBV30 to TRBJ2-7; 10 bases map to TRBD2. Trimming at V came to 4 bases and at J to 4 bases, leaving 4 bases not matched to a gene. The CDR3 has 13 residues. Per the germline V gene, CDR1 is GTSNPN and CDR2 is SVGIG (reference sequence). The chain's CDR3 is CAWTLAGAYEQYF. DNA of the CDR3: TGTGCCTGGACCCTAGCGGGAGCTTACGAGCAGTACTTC.

Ten or more counts support this clonotype. The chain has TRBV14 and TRBJ2-2; a possible D gene is TRBD2 (6 bases). Germline V gene data show CDR1 as SGHDN and CDR2 as FVKESK. V gave up 7 bases and J gave up 3 bases, with 15 bases separating them. The CDR3 extends over 15 amino acids. The CDR3 loop is CASNHHGSYTGELFF. CDR3 in DNA: TGTGCCAGCAACCACCACGGGAGCTACACCGGGGAGCTGTTTTTT.

This clonotype was seen more than once but under ten times. The chain couples TRBV2 to TRBJ2-3; the match to TRBD1 covers 8 bases. The V segment lost 6 bases and the J segment 8 bases; nucleotides outside the gene matches: 4. The CDR3 runs to 12 residues. The germline CDR1 and CDR2 sequences are SNHLY and FYNNEI. In DNA, the CDR3 is TGTGCCAGCAGGACAGGGGTCGGTACGCAGTATTTT. Translating gives CASRTGVGTQYF.

This clonotype was detected a few times. The chain uses TRBV12-3 or TRBV12-4 and TRBJ2-3, with TRBD1 as a possible D gene (6 bases). The CDR3 length is 16 residues. V was cut by 2 bases and J by 4 bases, with 16 bases left in between. CDR3 in amino acids: CASSLNSGARADTQYF. In nucleotides, the CDR3 is TGTGCCAGCAGTTTAAATTCAGGGGCGCGTGCAGATACGCAGTATTTT.

The gene calls are TRBV5-1 and TRBJ2-3; 8 nucleotides agree with TRBD1. CDR1 is SGHRS and CDR2 is YFSETQ in the germline V gene. V lost 0 bases, J lost 3 bases, and 6 bases stayed unmatched. This CDR3 contains 16 residues. For the CDR3, the DNA is TGCGCCAGCAGCTTGGGGACAGGGAAGGTAACAGATACGCAGTATTTT. Translation: CASSLGTGKVTDTQYF. The whole variable domain, remainder taken from reference TRBV5-1 and TRBJ2-3, is KAGVTQTPRYLIKTRGQQVTLSCSPISGHRSVSWYQQTPGQGLQFLFEYFSETQRNKGNFPGRFSGRQFSNSRSEMNVSTLELGDSALYLCASSLGTGKVTDTQYFGPGTRLTVL.

This clonotype was picked up many times. V is TRBV7-9 and J is TRBJ2-3, with TRBD2 matching 11 bases. Germline-derived CDR1 and CDR2 are SEHNR and FQNEAQ (reference sequence). The length of the CDR3 is 17 residues. Trimming took 5 bases from V and 3 from J; bases not matched to a gene: 10. For the CDR3, the DNA is TGTGCCAGCAGCCCTCCGGGACTAGCGGACCCGACAGATACGCAGTATTTT. Translation gives CASSPPGLADPTDTQYF.